One and the same sample provided the 6 T cell receptor beta chains below, sequenced in a study of blood T cell repertoires in COVID-19. Profiled with immunoSEQ multiplex PCR; TCRdb holds only in-frame clones, not every one. The data hold 200,000 to 250,000 clones, with 70% to 90% observed a single time. Sequencing was performed on PBMCs or T cells enriched from blood (not recorded which). These receptors were obtained from a man aged 50 to 60 who had been exposed to COVID-19.

This clone was seen only once. The chain has TRBV6-5 and TRBJ1-5; D is uncertain. Per the germline V gene, CDR1 is MNHEY and CDR2 is SVGAGI. This CDR3 is 14 amino acids long. V was cut by 0 bases and J by 7 bases, with 10 bases left in between. The CDR3, as DNA: TGTGCCAGCAGTTACTCGAGAGGGTGGCAGCCCCAGCATTTT. Translated: CASSYSRGWQPQHF.

The gene calls are TRBV5-1 and TRBJ1-1; TRBD1 is a possible D gene (6 bases). CDR1 and CDR2 from the germline V gene are SGHRS and YFSETQ. This CDR3 spans 15 amino acids. V was shortened by 4 bases and J by 6 bases, with 19 bases between the two germline ends. DNA of the CDR3: TGCGCCAGCAGCGCACCGGGACACCAAGGGGCTGAAGCTTTCTTT. It yields the protein CASSAPGHQGAEAFF.

The chain joins TRBV28 to TRBJ2-3; 11 nucleotides line up with TRBD2. Germline trimming cut 3 bases from V and 4 bases from J; bases unmatched to any gene: 6. This CDR3 has 16 residues. Germline CDR1 MDHEN, CDR2 SYDVKM. The CDR3 bases are TGTGCCAGCAGTTTCCATAGCGGGAGGGGAGCAGATACGCAGTATTTT. Its translation is CASSFHSGRGADTQYF.

The J gene is TRBJ1-6, the V gene TRBV28; 10 bases fit TRBD1. J lost 4 bases, V lost 8 bases, and 5 bases had no gene match. The germline V gene has CDR1 MDHEN and CDR2 SYDVKM. The length of the CDR3 is 15 residues. The CDR3 sequence: CASRQGALYNSPLHF. For the CDR3, the DNA is TGTGCCAGCCGACAGGGGGCCCTGTATAATTCACCCCTCCACTTT.

The rearrangement joins TRBV20-1 to TRBJ2-7; 10 nucleotides match TRBD1. The CDR3 covers 11 residues. Germline V CDR1 and CDR2: DFQATT, SNEGSKA (reference sequence). The J segment lost 6 bases and the V segment lost 6 bases, leaving 2 bases of the junction unmatched. The CDR3 DNA is TGCAGTGCCCGGACAGGGGGCGAGCAGTACTTC. Residues: CSARTGGEQYF.

The chain employs TRBV18 and TRBJ2-1, with 7 bases matching TRBD1. The CDR3 length is 16 residues. CDR1 and CDR2 from the germline V gene are KGHSH and LQKENI. J lost 6 bases, V lost 2 bases, and 10 bases had no gene match. CDR3 residues: CASSPFTGDLFNEQFF. The DNA for the CDR3 is TGTGCCAGCTCACCATTCACAGGGGATCTTTTCAATGAGCAGTTCTTC.